A single sample gave rise to the 29 T cell receptor beta chains below, sequenced in a study of blood T cell repertoires in COVID-19. Method: immunoSEQ multiplex PCR; TCRdb's copy keeps in-frame clones and lacks some. The sample yields 100,000 or so clones, 85% to 90% seen once. The sequenced sample consisted of peripheral blood. The receptors here all came from a man between 45 and 60 years old with acute or convalescent COVID-19.

V is TRBV5-1 and J is TRBJ1-5; 8 bases agree with TRBD1. Germline V gives CDR1 SGHRS, CDR2 YFSETQ. The J segment lost 1 base and the V segment lost 4 bases, leaving 7 bases of the junction unmatched. The CDR3 consists of 16 residues. The CDR3 loop reads CASSRTGLSSNQPQHF. The CDR3 nucleotides are TGCGCCAGCAGCAGGACAGGGCTCTCGAGCAATCAGCCCCAGCATTTT. The full variable domain, with the rest looked up from reference TRBV5-1 and TRBJ1-5, is KAGVTQTPRYLIKTRGQQVTLSCSPISGHRSVSWYQQTPGQGLQFLFEYFSETQRNKGNFPGRFSGRQFSNSRSEMNVSTLELGDSALYLCASSRTGLSSNQPQHFGDGTRLSIL.

CDR3 nucleotide sequence: TGTGCCAGTCTATCGACAGGGGGGAGCAATCAGCCCCAGCATTTT. Residues: CASLSTGGSNQPQHF. This chain uses TRBV19 with TRBJ1-5, with TRBD1 matching 9 bases. This CDR3 contains 15 residues. Looked up from germline, CDR1 is LNHDA and CDR2 is SQIVND (reference sequence). Trimming cost V 8 bases and J 1 base; bases outside gene matches: 6.

The chain couples TRBV6-5 to TRBJ1-5; TRBD1 aligns across 9 bases. The V and J ends lost 5 bases and 5 bases, in that order; junction bases with no gene match: 7. From germline, CDR1 is MNHEY and CDR2 SVGAGI. This CDR3 region has 15 residues. In DNA, the CDR3 is TGTGCCAGCAGTCCCTGGACAGGGGCTGATCAGCCCCAGCATTTT. Translating it yields CASSPWTGADQPQHF.

The CDR3 region is CAISELEGETQYF. Here the CDR3 DNA reads TGTGCCATCAGTGAGCTGGAGGGAGAGACCCAGTACTTC. The chain has TRBV10-3 and TRBJ2-5, with TRBD2 as a possible D gene (6 bases). The CDR3 runs 13 residues. V dropped 2 bases and J dropped 4 bases, with 8 bases sitting between them. The germline V gene has CDR1 ENHRY and CDR2 SYGVKD.

The chain carries TRBV19 and TRBJ1-1; possible D gene TRBD1, 5 bases. V was shortened by 2 bases and J by 4 bases, with 11 bases between the two germline ends. This CDR3 contains 14 residues. Germline CDR1 LNHDA, CDR2 SQIVND (reference sequence). Written as DNA, the CDR3 is TGTGCCAGTAGTATATCAGGGTGGAGCACTGAAGCTTTCTTT. Encoded protein: CASSISGWSTEAFF.

The sample holds a few counts of this clone. The gene calls are TRBV7-2 and TRBJ2-7, with D possibly TRBD2 on 6 matching bases. Germline V gene lookup returns CDR1 SGHTA and CDR2 FQGNSA. CDR3 length: 14 amino acids. The V and J ends lost 3 bases and 0 bases respectively, with 9 bases between them. The CDR3 is CASSFLAVSYEQYF. The CDR3 DNA follows: TGTGCCAGCAGCTTTTTAGCGGTCTCCTACGAGCAGTACTTC.

This clone was seen only once. In DNA, the CDR3 is TGTGCCAGTAGTATAAAGGGGACTTCTGGAAACACCATATATTTT. Translating it yields CASSIKGTSGNTIYF. The rearrangement uses TRBV19 and TRBJ1-3; perhaps TRBD1 as D (5 bases). The V and J ends lost 2 bases and 1 base respectively, with 9 bases between them. The CDR3 length is 15 residues. In germline, CDR1 is LNHDA, CDR2 SQIVND (reference sequence).

In its sample, this clone was seen once. The chain is built from TRBV5-1 and TRBJ2-2; the D gene is possibly TRBD1 (6 bases). V dropped 2 bases and J dropped 4 bases, with 6 bases sitting between them. The CDR3 consists of 13 residues. CDR1 and CDR2 from the germline V gene are SGHRS and YFSETQ. CDR3 region: CASSLQGTGELFF. As DNA, the CDR3 is TGCGCCAGCAGCTTACAGGGCACCGGGGAGCTGTTTTTT.

The gene calls are TRBV7-2 and TRBJ2-2; TRBD1 might be the D (5 bases). Germline assignment: CDR1 SGHTA and CDR2 FQGNSA. Trimming stripped 1 base from V and 7 bases from J, with 16 bases between. The length of the CDR3 is 16 residues. The CDR3 region has the DNA TGTGCCAGCAGCTTAGGGGGCTGGGTCTTCGGCGGGGAGCTGTTTTTT. This sequence encodes CASSLGGWVFGGELFF.

This sequence joins TRBV9 and TRBJ2-5; D may be TRBD1 (6 bases). CDR1 and CDR2 (germline): SGDLS, YYNGEE. The CDR3 sequence is 15 residues long. V was trimmed by 0 bases and J by 3 bases, leaving 12 bases between them. Here the CDR3 DNA reads TGTGCCAGCAGCGTAGATGGCAGGGGTAAAGAGACCCAGTACTTC. Translated: CASSVDGRGKETQYF.

This clone was seen only a few times. The chain uses TRBV5-1 and TRBJ2-3; weak D call: TRBD2 (5 bases). Deletions cut 3 bases from V and 4 bases from J, with 12 bases between. CDR1 is SGHRS, CDR2 YFSETQ, per germline. The CDR3 loop spans 14 amino acids. CDR3 in DNA: TGCGCCAGCAGCTCCCCGCTCGGGGCAGATACGCAGTATTTT. Encoded protein: CASSSPLGADTQYF.

This chain uses TRBV19 with TRBJ1-5; TRBD1 aligns across 7 bases. The CDR3 runs to 14 residues. The germline V gene encodes CDR1 LNHDA and CDR2 SQIVND (reference sequence). With V trimmed by 2 bases and J by 7 bases, 5 bases remained unmatched. CDR3 DNA: TGTGCCAGTAGTATAAAGAGGGGGCACCAGCCCCAGCATTTT. Encoded protein: CASSIKRGHQPQHF.

This clone was observed once. The J gene is TRBJ2-1, the V gene TRBV28, with 13 bases that match TRBD2. Germline V lookup: CDR1 MDHEN, CDR2 SYDVKM. V gave up 1 base and J gave up 1 base; unmatched junction bases: 1. The CDR3 is 17 residues long. The CDR3 region is CASSLLLAGGSYNEQFF. The CDR3 DNA reads TGTGCCAGCAGTTTATTACTAGCGGGAGGGTCCTACAATGAGCAGTTCTTC.

The chain links TRBV5-1 to TRBJ1-5, with a possible D match to TRBD1 (6 bases). Trimming removed 5 bases from V and 4 bases from J, with 13 bases in between. The CDR3 is 14 amino acids. Germline-derived CDR1 and CDR2 are SGHRS and YFSETQ. CDR3 bases: TGCGCCAGCAGACTCGCAGGGGAAAATCAGCCCCAGCATTTT. Residues: CASRLAGENQPQHF.

The V call is TRBV5-1, the J call TRBJ2-5; perhaps TRBD2 as D (6 bases). V gave up 3 bases and J gave up 1 base, with 16 bases separating them. Germline CDR1 reads SGHRS; CDR2 reads YFSETQ. The CDR3 contains 16 residues. The DNA of the CDR3 is TGCGCCAGCAGCTCCCCGCGGGGTTTGGCCCAAGAGACCCAGTACTTC. As protein: CASSSPRGLAQETQYF.

The chain links TRBV2 to TRBJ1-2; D perhaps matches TRBD1 (5 bases). The CDR3 covers 16 residues. CDR1 SNHLY and CDR2 FYNNEI come from the germline V gene. V was cut by 0 bases and J by 4 bases, with 15 bases left in between. CDR3 protein: CASSEAWEGRAYGYTF. The CDR3 bases are TGTGCCAGCAGTGAAGCGTGGGAGGGCAGGGCCTATGGCTACACCTTC.

V is TRBV5-4 and J is TRBJ2-7; 7 bases align to TRBD1. CDR1 and CDR2 from the germline V gene are SGHNT and YYREEE (reference sequence). CDR3 length: 15 residues. The ends lost 4 bases at V and 0 bases at J; junction bases unmatched: 7. CDR3: CASSGRDRSSYEQYF. For the CDR3, the DNA is TGTGCCAGCAGCGGACGGGACAGAAGCTCCTACGAGCAGTACTTC.

The J gene is TRBJ2-2, the V gene TRBV9; 7 bases are shared with TRBD1. This CDR3 has 17 residues. With V trimmed by 0 bases and J by 5 bases, 10 bases remained unmatched. Per germline, CDR1 SGDLS and CDR2 YYNGEE. The DNA for the CDR3 is TGTGCCAGCAGCGTAGGACGAGGGGGCGTTCATACCGGGGAGCTGTTTTTT. Protein sequence: CASSVGRGGVHTGELFF.

This sequence joins TRBV3-1 (or the pseudogene TRBV3-2) and TRBJ1-1, with TRBD1 matching 7 bases. Germline assignment: CDR1 LGHDT and CDR2 YNNKEL (reference sequence). There are 17 residues in the CDR3. The V gene end was trimmed by 0 bases and the J gene end by 0 bases; junction bases not matched to a gene: 7. The CDR3 loop is CASSQEDYGTVNTEAFF. In nucleotides, the CDR3 is TGTGCCAGCAGCCAAGAAGATTACGGGACAGTGAACACTGAAGCTTTCTTT.

The rearrangement uses TRBV4-2 and TRBJ1-4, with D perhaps matching TRBD1 (5 bases). V was trimmed by 0 bases and J by 8 bases, leaving 16 bases between them. The germline gives CDR1 LGHNA, CDR2 YNFKEQ. The CDR3 length is 16 residues. The CDR3: CASSQDPSGLGEKLFF. The CDR3, as DNA: TGTGCCAGCAGCCAAGATCCGTCAGGGCTGGGCGAAAAACTGTTTTTT.

The rearrangement links TRBV6-5 to TRBJ1-2; the D gene is possibly TRBD1 (6 bases). Germline V gene lookup returns CDR1 MNHEY and CDR2 SVGAGI. CDR3 length: 13 amino acids. Trimming took 6 bases from V and 4 from J, leaving 12 bases between them. In DNA form, the CDR3 reads TGTGCCAGCAGCTGGCGAGGGGGCTATGGCTACACCTTC. Its protein is CASSWRGGYGYTF.

The V call is TRBV11-3, the J call TRBJ2-1; possible D gene TRBD2, 5 bases. The CDR3 consists of 16 residues. The V gene's germline CDR1 is SGHNT and CDR2 YENEEA. The V and J ends lost 0 bases and 4 bases respectively, with 13 bases between them. CDR3 sequence reads: CASSLDGSQTYNEQFF. DNA for the CDR3: TGTGCCAGCAGCTTAGATGGGAGTCAGACGTACAATGAGCAGTTCTTC.

CDR3 amino acids: CASSFLGNDNEQFF. CDR3 sequence (DNA): TGTGCCAGCAGTTTCCTCGGGAACGACAATGAGCAGTTCTTC. This sequence joins TRBV27 and TRBJ2-1; tentative D call: TRBD2 (5 bases). The CDR3 runs to 14 residues. Germline assignment: CDR1 MNHEY and CDR2 SMNVEV (reference sequence). Trimming shortened V by 3 bases and J by 5 bases, and 11 bases separated the two germline ends.

The chain couples TRBV27 to TRBJ2-1, with 10 bases lining up with TRBD2. The germline V gene has CDR1 MNHEY and CDR2 SMNVEV (reference sequence). This CDR3 is built from 17 residues. V dropped 0 bases and J dropped 10; count of bases not matched to a gene: 12. The CDR3 region has the DNA TGTGCCAGCAGTTTATCCCCTAGCGGGAGTCGACTTGGCGAGCAGTTCTTC. Translation: CASSLSPSGSRLGEQFF.

The chain carries TRBV18 and TRBJ2-3; maybe TRBD2 (6 bases). The CDR3 loop spans 17 amino acids. Trimming pared 0 bases from V and 2 bases from J, leaving 15 bases between. CDR1 is KGHSH, CDR2 LQKENI, per germline. The CDR3 coding sequence is TGTGCCAGCTCACCACCGAGAGGGGCTAGCGACACAGATACGCAGTATTTT. It translates to CASSPPRGASDTDTQYF.

The chain employs TRBV18 and TRBJ2-7; 7 bases are a match to TRBD1. V shed 3 bases, J shed 3 bases, and the junction held 5 bases outside the gene matches. The CDR3 has 14 residues. Germline CDR1 is KGHSH and CDR2 is LQKENI. The CDR3 protein is CASSPRDSDYEQYF. The DNA for the CDR3 is TGTGCCAGCTCACCCCGGGACAGCGACTACGAGCAGTACTTC.

The V call is TRBV6-5, the J call TRBJ2-1, with 9 nucleotides matching TRBD1. The CDR3 loop spans 15 amino acids. V gave up 1 base and J gave up 6 bases; unmatched junction bases: 4. Germline CDR1 is MNHEY and CDR2 is SVGAGI. Written as DNA, the CDR3 is TGTGCCAGCAGTTACTTATCGACAGGGGGCAATGAGCAGTTCTTC. It is translated as CASSYLSTGGNEQFF.

J is TRBJ2-3 and V is TRBV5-4; 7 nucleotides align to TRBD2. This CDR3 spans 15 amino acids. V shed 3 bases and J 2 bases; nucleotides not matched to a gene: 6. CDR1 is SGHNT, CDR2 YYREEE, per germline (reference sequence). The CDR3 coding sequence is TGTGCCAGCAGCTCCAGCGGGGTCAACACAGATACGCAGTATTTT. Translation gives CASSSSGVNTDTQYF.

This clone appeared once. The chain employs TRBV5-1 and TRBJ1-4; tentative D call: TRBD1 (6 bases). The CDR3 is 14 amino acids. In germline, CDR1 is SGHRS, CDR2 YFSETQ. V shed 6 bases and J shed 5 bases, with 14 bases lying between them. CDR3 sequence reads: CASTNRDGNEKLFF. DNA for the CDR3: TGCGCCAGCACCAACAGGGACGGGAATGAAAAACTGTTTTTT.